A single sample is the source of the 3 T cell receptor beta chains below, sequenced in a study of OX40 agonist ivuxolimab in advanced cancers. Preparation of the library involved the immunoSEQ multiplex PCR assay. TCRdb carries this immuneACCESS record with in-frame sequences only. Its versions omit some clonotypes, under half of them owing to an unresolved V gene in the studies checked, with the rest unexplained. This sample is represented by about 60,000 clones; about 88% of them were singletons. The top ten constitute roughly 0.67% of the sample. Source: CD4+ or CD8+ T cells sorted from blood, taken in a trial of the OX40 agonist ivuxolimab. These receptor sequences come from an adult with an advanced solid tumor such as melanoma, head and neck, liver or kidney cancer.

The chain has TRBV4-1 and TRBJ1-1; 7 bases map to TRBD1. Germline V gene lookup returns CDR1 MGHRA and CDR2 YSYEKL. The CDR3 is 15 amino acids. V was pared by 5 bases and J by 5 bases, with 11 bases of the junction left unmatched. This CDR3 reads CASSFHLTGRTEAFF. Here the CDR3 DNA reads TGCGCCAGCAGCTTCCACTTGACAGGGAGAACTGAAGCTTTCTTT.

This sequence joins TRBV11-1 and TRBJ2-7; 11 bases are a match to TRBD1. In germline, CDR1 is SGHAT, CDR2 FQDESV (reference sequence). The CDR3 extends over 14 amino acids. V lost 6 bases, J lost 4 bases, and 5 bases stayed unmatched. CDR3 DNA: TGTGCCAGCAGACGGACAGGGGGCGATTACGAGCAGTACTTC. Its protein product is CASRRTGGDYEQYF.

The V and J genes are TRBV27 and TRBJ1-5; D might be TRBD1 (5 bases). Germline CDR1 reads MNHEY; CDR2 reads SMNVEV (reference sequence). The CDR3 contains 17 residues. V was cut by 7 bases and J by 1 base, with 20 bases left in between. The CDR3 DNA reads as TGTGCCAGCACGTCGCCCGGGAGGGGAACGAGCAATCAGCCCCAGCATTTT. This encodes CASTSPGRGTSNQPQHF.